The present T cell receptor (beta chain) was sequenced within a study of blood T cells in healthy people across ages (dated by TCRdb to between 2015 and 2017). For context, the study as a whole: In model experiments, template switching captured roughly one uniquely barcoded TCR beta cDNA molecule for every two T cells. Using deep sequencing normalized with unique cDNA molecular identifiers, the study measured how TCR beta repertoire diversity changes with age. Four age groups were formed from the donors: young (average around 15 years), middle-aged (around 37), aged (62) and long-lived (about 80). To avoid experimental bias, donors of different ages were randomly spread across the sequencing lanes. Two additional independent replicas of 1 million unique cDNA reads from the same blood draw were analyzed for two donors (one aged 18 to 30 and one aged 80 or older). Overall results and qualifications from the work: As age increased, observed TCR beta diversity per million T cells dropped in a roughly linear way, and a significant reduction was already evident by age about 40. Compared with the aged group, more naive CD4+ T cells, fewer expanded clones and increased TCR diversity were shown by the long-lived group, suggesting age selection. Donor CMV infection status was unknown, potentially confounding age-related changes in expanded clonotypes. Observed TCR beta diversity correlated strongly with the percentage of naive T cells measured by flow cytometry. Bulk unsorted PBMC profiling prevented conclusive comparison of naive and antigen-experienced compartments. Total diversity estimates from one million sequenced T cells were considered lower bounds and underestimates.

From cysteine to phenylalanine, the CDR3 is 13 amino acids long. Solely the CDR3 DNA is kept, with 39 bases framed from the first base. The germline V gene (reference sequence) sets CDR1 to SEHNR and CDR2 to FQNEAQ. The sample holds one count of this clonotype. Its binding antigen is unknown. A much bigger clone sits one base away, suggesting this may be a read error. The library was made by 5' RACE. Sequencing instrument: Illumina HiSeq 2500. A second PCR of roughly 6 to 11 cycles was run with a J-beta primer mix and a sample-barcoded 5' primer. A unique molecular identifier was introduced onto each TCR beta cDNA molecule by a template-switch 5' adaptor carrying 12 random nucleotides. At least 2.5 million CDR3-containing paired-end reads were obtained from each sample. All of the RNA was converted into first-strand cDNA using the Mint cDNA synthesis kit, with a TRBC-specific oligonucleotide serving as the primer. After uracil-DNA glycosylase treatment, a first 18-cycle PCR used universal primers M1SS and BC2_uni_R on all cDNA. In the authors' own workflow: For normalization, 1 million high-quality reads, each with a distinct molecular identifier, were randomly selected from each sample. Reads sharing molecular identifiers were discarded rather than binned into consensus sequences. MiTCR, run with a Q25 quality threshold and the strictest error-elimination algorithm, handled CDR3 identification, clonotype clustering and error correction. A nonparametric unseen species model using Euler transformation provided a lower-bound estimate of total TCR beta diversity. TCRdb ran its own pipeline on the public reads, namely fastp trimming at Q25 and MiXCR clone calling, and kept in-frame beta chains. When rows share a CDR3 protein, they turn into one entry using the most common DNA and genes. TCRdb's processing, not the study's, gives the V and J calls here. This sample has approximately 810,000 distinct CDR3 sequences in its table, and about 30% of those were observed once. Clones ranked in the top ten supply 15% to 20% of the sample.

Donors were a few dozen systemically healthy Caucasian individuals from Russia aged roughly 6 to 100 years. Approximately 10 milliliters of peripheral blood were collected from each donor into EDTA-treated Vacutainer tubes. Ficoll-Paque density-gradient centrifugation was used to isolate PBMCs, with at least 6 million obtained per sample. Total RNA, at least 5.5 micrograms per sample, was extracted from PBMCs with Trizol reagent. The percentages of naive CD45RAhigh/CD27high T cells were determined by flow cytometry on a PBMC aliquot from every donor. The sequenced sample consisted of blood. The chain is encoded by TRBV7-9 joined to TRBJ1-2; the D segment cannot be called with confidence. This receptor was identified in a woman aged 80 or older in good health. The DNA sequence is given as TGTGCCAGCAGCCCCCTAGGAGCCTATGGCTGCACCTTC. Its amino acids are CASSPLGAYGCTF.